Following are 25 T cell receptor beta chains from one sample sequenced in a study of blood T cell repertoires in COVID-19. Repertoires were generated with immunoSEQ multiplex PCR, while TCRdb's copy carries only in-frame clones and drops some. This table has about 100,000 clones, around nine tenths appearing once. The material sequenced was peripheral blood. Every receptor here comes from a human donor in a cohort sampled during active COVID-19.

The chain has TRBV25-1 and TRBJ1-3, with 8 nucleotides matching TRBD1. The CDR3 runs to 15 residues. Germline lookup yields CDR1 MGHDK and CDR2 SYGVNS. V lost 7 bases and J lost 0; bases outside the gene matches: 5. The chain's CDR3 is CASTDRGHSGNTIYF. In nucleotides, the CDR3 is TGTGCCAGCACAGACAGGGGCCACTCTGGAAACACCATATATTTT.

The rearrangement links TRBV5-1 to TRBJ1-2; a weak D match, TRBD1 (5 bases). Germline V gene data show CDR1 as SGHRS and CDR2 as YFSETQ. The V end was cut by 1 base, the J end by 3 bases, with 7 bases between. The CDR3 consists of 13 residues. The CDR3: CASSLRGDYGYTF. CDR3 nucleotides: TGCGCCAGCAGCTTGCGGGGGGACTATGGCTACACCTTC. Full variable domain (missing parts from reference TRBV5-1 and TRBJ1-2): KAGVTQTPRYLIKTRGQQVTLSCSPISGHRSVSWYQQTPGQGLQFLFEYFSETQRNKGNFPGRFSGRQFSNSRSEMNVSTLELGDSALYLCASSLRGDYGYTFGSGTRLTVV.

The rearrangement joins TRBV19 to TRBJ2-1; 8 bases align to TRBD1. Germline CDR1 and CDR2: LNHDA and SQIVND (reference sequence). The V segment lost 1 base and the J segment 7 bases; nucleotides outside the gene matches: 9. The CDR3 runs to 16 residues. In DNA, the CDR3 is TGTGCCAGTAGTATAGGGCGGAGACAGGGGCGAAATGAGCAGTTCTTC. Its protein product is CASSIGRRQGRNEQFF.

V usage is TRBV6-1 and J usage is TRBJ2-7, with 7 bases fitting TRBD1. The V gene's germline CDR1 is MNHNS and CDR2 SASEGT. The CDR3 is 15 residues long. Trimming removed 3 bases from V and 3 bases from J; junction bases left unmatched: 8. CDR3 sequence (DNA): TGTGCCAGCAGTGAGACTCCGGGACAGTTCTACGAGCAGTACTTC. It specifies CASSETPGQFYEQYF.

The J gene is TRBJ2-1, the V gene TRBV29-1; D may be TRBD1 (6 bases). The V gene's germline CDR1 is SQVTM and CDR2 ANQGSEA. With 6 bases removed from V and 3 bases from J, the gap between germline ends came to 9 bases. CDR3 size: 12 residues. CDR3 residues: CSVRTVYNEQFF. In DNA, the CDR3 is TGCAGCGTACGGACAGTCTACAATGAGCAGTTCTTC.

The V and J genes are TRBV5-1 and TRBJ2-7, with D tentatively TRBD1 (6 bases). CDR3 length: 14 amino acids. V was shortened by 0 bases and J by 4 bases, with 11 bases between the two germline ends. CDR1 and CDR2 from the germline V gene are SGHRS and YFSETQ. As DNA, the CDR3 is TGCGCCAGCAGCTTGGAAACAGGGTGGTACGAGCAGTACTTC. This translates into CASSLETGWYEQYF.

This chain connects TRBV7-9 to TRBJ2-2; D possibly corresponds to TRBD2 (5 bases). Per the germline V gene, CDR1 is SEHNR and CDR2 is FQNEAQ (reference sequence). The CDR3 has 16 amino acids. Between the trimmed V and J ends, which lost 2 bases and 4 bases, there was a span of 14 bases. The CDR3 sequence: CASSLLALDRTGELFF. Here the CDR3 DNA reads TGTGCCAGCAGCTTACTAGCCCTAGACCGCACCGGGGAGCTGTTTTTT.

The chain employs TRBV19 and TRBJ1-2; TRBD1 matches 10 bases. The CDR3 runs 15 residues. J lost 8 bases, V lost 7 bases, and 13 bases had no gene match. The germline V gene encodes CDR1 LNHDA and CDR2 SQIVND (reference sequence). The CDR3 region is CASNLPGQGLGGYTF. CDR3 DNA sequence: TGTGCCAGTAATTTACCGGGACAGGGGTTGGGCGGCTACACCTTC.

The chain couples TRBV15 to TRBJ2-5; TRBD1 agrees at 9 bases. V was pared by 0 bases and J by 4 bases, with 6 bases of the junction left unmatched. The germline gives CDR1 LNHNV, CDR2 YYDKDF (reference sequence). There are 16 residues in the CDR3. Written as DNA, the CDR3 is TGTGCCACCAGCAGAGATGGGACAGGGAGTGGAGAGACCCAGTACTTC. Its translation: CATSRDGTGSGETQYF.

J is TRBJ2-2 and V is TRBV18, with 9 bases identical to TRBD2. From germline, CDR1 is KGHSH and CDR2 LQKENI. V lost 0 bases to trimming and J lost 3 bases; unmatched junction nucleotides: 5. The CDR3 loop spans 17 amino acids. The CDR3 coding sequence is TGTGCCAGCTCACCACCCTCTAGCGGGATGCACACCGGGGAGCTGTTTTTT. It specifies CASSPPSSGMHTGELFF. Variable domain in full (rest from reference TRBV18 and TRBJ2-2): NAGVMQNPRHLVRRRGQEARLRCSPMKGHSHVYWYRQLPEEGLKFMVYLQKENIIDESGMPKERFSAEFPKEGPSILRIQQVVRGDSAAYFCASSPPSSGMHTGELFFGEGSRLTVL.

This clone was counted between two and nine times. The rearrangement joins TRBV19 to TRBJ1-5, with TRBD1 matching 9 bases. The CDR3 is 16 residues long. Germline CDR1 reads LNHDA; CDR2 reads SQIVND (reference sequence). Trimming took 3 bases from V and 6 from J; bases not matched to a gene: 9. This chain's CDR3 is CASSIETGGYRQPQHF. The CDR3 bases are TGTGCCAGTAGTATTGAGACAGGGGGGTACCGTCAGCCCCAGCATTTT.

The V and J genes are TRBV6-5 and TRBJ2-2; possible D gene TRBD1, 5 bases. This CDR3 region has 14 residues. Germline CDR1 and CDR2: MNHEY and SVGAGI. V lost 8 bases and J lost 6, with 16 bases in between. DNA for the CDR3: TGTGCCAGCGGCCCTACAGTGGGGCCCGGGGAGCTGTTTTTT. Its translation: CASGPTVGPGELFF.

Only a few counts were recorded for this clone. CDR3 bases: TGTGCCAGCACTCCCGACAGGCGGAATGGCTACACCTTC. This sequence encodes CASTPDRRNGYTF. The J gene is TRBJ1-2, the V gene TRBV6-5; weak D call: TRBD1 (6 bases). Germline loops: CDR1 MNHEY, CDR2 SVGAGI. The CDR3 runs 13 residues. Trimming shortened V by 7 bases and J by 6 bases, and 15 bases separated the two germline ends.

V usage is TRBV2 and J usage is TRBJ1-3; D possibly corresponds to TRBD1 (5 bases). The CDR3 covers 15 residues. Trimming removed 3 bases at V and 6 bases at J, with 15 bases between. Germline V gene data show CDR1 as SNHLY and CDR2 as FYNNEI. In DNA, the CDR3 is TGTGCCAGCAGTGAGCCCAGGGCTATGACAAACACCATATATTTT. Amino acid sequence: CASSEPRAMTNTIYF.

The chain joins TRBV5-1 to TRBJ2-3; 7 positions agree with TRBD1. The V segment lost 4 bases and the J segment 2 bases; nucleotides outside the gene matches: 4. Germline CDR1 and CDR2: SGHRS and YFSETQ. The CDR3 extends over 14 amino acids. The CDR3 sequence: CASSADRATDTQYF. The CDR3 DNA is TGCGCCAGCAGCGCCGACAGGGCCACAGATACGCAGTATTTT. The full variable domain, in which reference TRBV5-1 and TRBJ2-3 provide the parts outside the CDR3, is KAGVTQTPRYLIKTRGQQVTLSCSPISGHRSVSWYQQTPGQGLQFLFEYFSETQRNKGNFPGRFSGRQFSNSRSEMNVSTLELGDSALYLCASSADRATDTQYFGPGTRLTVL.

CDR3 sequence (DNA): TGTGCCAGCAGAAATAGGGGGAAGGTTGGGGAGCTGTTTTTT. Its protein product is CASRNRGKVGELFF. The chain uses TRBV27 and TRBJ2-2; maybe TRBD1 (6 bases). CDR1 and CDR2 (germline): MNHEY, SMNVEV (reference sequence). V was pared by 6 bases and J by 8 bases, with 16 bases between. This CDR3 region has 14 residues.

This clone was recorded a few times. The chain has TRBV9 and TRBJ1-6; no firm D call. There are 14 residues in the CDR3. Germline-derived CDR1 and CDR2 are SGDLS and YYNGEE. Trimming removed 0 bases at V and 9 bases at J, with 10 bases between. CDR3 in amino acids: CASSVDTALSPLHF. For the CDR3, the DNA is TGTGCCAGCAGCGTAGATACAGCCCTTTCACCCCTCCACTTT.

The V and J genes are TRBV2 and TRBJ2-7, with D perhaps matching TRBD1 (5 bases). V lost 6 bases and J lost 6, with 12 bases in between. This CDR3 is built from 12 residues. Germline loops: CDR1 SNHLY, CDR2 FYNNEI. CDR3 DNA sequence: TGTGCCAGCAGGGAGACAGCCAGCGAGCAGTACTTC. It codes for CASRETASEQYF.

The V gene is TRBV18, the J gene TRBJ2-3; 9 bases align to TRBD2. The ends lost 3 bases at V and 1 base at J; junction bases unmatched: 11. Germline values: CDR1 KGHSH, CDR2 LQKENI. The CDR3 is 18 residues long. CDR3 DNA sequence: TGTGCCAGCTCACCGGGGCTAGCGGGGACACATGGCACAGATACGCAGTATTTT. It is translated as CASSPGLAGTHGTDTQYF.

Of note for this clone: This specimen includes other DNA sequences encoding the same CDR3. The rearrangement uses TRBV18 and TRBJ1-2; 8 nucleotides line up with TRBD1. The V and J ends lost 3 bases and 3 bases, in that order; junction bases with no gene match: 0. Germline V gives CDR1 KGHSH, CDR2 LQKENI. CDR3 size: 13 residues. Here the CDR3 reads CASSPGQDYGYTF. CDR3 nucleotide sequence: TGTGCCAGCTCACCGGGACAGGACTATGGCTACACCTTC.

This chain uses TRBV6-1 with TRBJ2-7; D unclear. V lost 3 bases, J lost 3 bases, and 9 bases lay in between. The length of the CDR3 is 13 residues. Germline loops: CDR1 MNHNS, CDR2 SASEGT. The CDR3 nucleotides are TGTGCCAGCAGTGATTCGTCCAGCTACGAGCAGTACTTC. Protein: CASSDSSSYEQYF.

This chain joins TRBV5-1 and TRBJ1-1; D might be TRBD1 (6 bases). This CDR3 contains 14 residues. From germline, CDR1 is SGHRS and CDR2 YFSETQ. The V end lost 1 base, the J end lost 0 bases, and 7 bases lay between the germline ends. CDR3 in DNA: TGCGCCAGCAGCTTGCCAGGGGTGAACACTGAAGCTTTCTTT. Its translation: CASSLPGVNTEAFF. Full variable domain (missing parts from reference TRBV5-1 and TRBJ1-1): KAGVTQTPRYLIKTRGQQVTLSCSPISGHRSVSWYQQTPGQGLQFLFEYFSETQRNKGNFPGRFSGRQFSNSRSEMNVSTLELGDSALYLCASSLPGVNTEAFFGQGTRLTVV.

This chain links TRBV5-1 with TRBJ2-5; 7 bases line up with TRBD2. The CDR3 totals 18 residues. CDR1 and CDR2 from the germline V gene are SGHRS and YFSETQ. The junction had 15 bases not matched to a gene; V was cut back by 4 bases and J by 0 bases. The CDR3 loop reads CASSRAGVRRGNQETQYF. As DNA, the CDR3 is TGCGCCAGCAGCCGGGCGGGAGTCCGAAGGGGCAACCAAGAGACCCAGTACTTC. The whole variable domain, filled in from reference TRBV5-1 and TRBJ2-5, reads KAGVTQTPRYLIKTRGQQVTLSCSPISGHRSVSWYQQTPGQGLQFLFEYFSETQRNKGNFPGRFSGRQFSNSRSEMNVSTLELGDSALYLCASSRAGVRRGNQETQYFGPGTRLLVL.

CDR3 nucleotides: TGTGCCAGCAGCCCCAACAGGGGAAGGAACACTGAAGCTTTCTTT. Amino acids: CASSPNRGRNTEAFF. The chain has TRBV7-9 and TRBJ1-1, with 7 bases identical to TRBD1. CDR3 length: 15 residues. Trimming cost V 5 bases and J 1 base; bases outside gene matches: 7. Germline V gene data show CDR1 as SEHNR and CDR2 as FQNEAQ (reference sequence).

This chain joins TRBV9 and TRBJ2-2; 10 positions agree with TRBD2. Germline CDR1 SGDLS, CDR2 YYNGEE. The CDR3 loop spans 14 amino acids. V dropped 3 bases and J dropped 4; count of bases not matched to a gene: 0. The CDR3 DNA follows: TGTGCCAGCAGCGGGACTAGCGGCACCGGGGAGCTGTTTTTT. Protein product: CASSGTSGTGELFF.